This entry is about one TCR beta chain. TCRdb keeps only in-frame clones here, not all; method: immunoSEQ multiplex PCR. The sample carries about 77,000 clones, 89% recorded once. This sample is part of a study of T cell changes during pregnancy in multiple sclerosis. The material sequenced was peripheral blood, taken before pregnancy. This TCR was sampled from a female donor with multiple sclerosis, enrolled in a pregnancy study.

CDR3 residues: CASSERQGTHEQYF. CDR3 nucleotide sequence: TGTGCCAGCAGCGAGCGACAGGGGACCCACGAGCAGTACTTC. The J gene is TRBJ2-7, the V gene TRBV7-6, with 8 nucleotides matching TRBD1. The ends lost 5 bases at V and 5 bases at J; junction bases unmatched: 8. This CDR3 contains 14 residues. Germline lookup yields CDR1 SGHVS and CDR2 FNYEAQ.